The clone carrying this T cell receptor (beta chain) was detected only a few times. Its specificity is not known. Investigators reverse transcribed all isolated RNA, so they sequenced expressed TCRB transcripts. Only in-frame clones appear in the TCRdb table, and some are missing; sequencing was by immunoSEQ multiplex PCR. Among hundreds of thousands of clones listed, roughly an eighth were seen once. Trimming took 5 bases from V and 1 from J, leaving 8 bases between them. The CDR3 sequence is 13 residues long. CDR1 and CDR2 from the germline V gene are SGHVS and FQNEAQ. The data are from a study of beta chain features in type 1 diabetes. About the research overall: The samples had around 100 million sorted cells examined in all.

General study results and limits: Shortening of TCRB CDR3s, moderate but significant, appeared in all four CD4+ subsets of Type 1 diabetes patients.

This receptor was taken from a man aged 18 to 29 with type 1 diabetes. The chain recombines TRBV7-8 with TRBJ2-5; D unclear. Sequencing was performed on naive CD4+ T cells from blood. CDR3 region: CASSRGPQETQYF. The CDR3 nucleotides read TGTGCCAGCAGCCGTGGGCCCCAAGAGACCCAGTACTTC.